The 28 T cell receptor beta chains reported below all come from one sample, sequenced in a study of early stage breast cancer tumors. Clones were sequenced by immunoSEQ multiplex PCR, and TCRdb holds only the in-frame ones, with some missing. The repertoire includes a few thousand clones, 60% to 85% of them detected once, and 11% sits in the top ten. The sequenced material came from normal breast tissue next to the tumor. All receptors derive from a person in their 70s with breast cancer.

The chain joins TRBV28 to TRBJ2-3; weak D call: TRBD2 (6 bases). CDR1 and CDR2 from the germline V gene are MDHEN and SYDVKM. The V end was cut by 2 bases, the J end by 2 bases, with 11 bases between. The CDR3 consists of 15 residues. CDR3 sequence reads: CASSLGTFNTDTQYF. CDR3 bases: TGTGCCAGCAGTTTAGGGACTTTCAACACAGATACGCAGTATTTT.

The sample holds a few counts of this clone. The chain employs TRBV6-5 and TRBJ1-2; D call uncertain. Germline loops: CDR1 MNHEY, CDR2 SVGAGI. Between the trimmed V and J ends, which lost 2 bases and 4 bases, there was a span of 11 bases. The CDR3 consists of 14 residues. The CDR3 loop is CASSYGQPFYGYTF. The CDR3 nucleotides are TGTGCCAGCAGTTACGGGCAGCCGTTCTATGGCTACACCTTC.

This chain links TRBV18 with TRBJ2-1; perhaps TRBD1 as D (5 bases). The CDR3 contains 14 residues. Looked up from germline, CDR1 is KGHSH and CDR2 is LQKENI. Trimming took 6 bases from V and 5 from J, leaving 14 bases between them. CDR3 in amino acids: CASSPLLGDNEQFF. The CDR3, as DNA: TGTGCCAGCTCGCCCCTATTAGGGGACAATGAGCAGTTCTTC.

J is TRBJ2-7 and V is TRBV4-2; 8 bases line up with TRBD1. CDR1 is LGHNA and CDR2 is YNFKEQ in the germline V gene. The CDR3 has 13 residues. Germline trimming cut 6 bases from V and 6 bases from J; bases unmatched to any gene: 7. DNA for the CDR3: TGTGCCAGCAGACGGCAGGGGGCTTCCGAGCAGTACTTC. Translated, it gives CASRRQGASEQYF.

Points on this clone: One end of the junction is discordant with germline, which a read error may explain. The chain uses TRBV7-7 and TRBJ2-7; TRBD1 agrees at 8 bases. The CDR3 sequence is 15 residues long. Germline V gives CDR1 SSHAT, CDR2 FNYEAQ (reference sequence). This chain's CDR3 is CASSRTYRGLLWEYF. Written as DNA, the CDR3 is TGTGCTAGCAGCCGTACTTACAGGGGGTTACTATGGGAGTACTTC.

The gene calls are TRBV30 and TRBJ2-5; D is uncertain. V dropped 0 bases and J dropped 2 bases, with 10 bases sitting between them. This CDR3 is 14 amino acids long. Germline V gene lookup returns CDR1 GTSNPN and CDR2 SVGIG (reference sequence). DNA of the CDR3: TGTGCCTGGAGTGTACCCCAGACTCAAGAGACCCAGTACTTC. This translates into CAWSVPQTQETQYF.

The chain joins TRBV9 to TRBJ2-7; 7 bases fit TRBD2. This CDR3 is built from 13 residues. The V gene end was trimmed by 3 bases and the J gene end by 7 bases; junction bases not matched to a gene: 7. Germline V gene lookup returns CDR1 SGDLS and CDR2 YYNGEE. The CDR3 nucleotides are TGTGCCAGCAGCGCGGGGACCGGGAGGGAGCAGTACTTC. Amino acids: CASSAGTGREQYF.

This rearrangement joins TRBV9 to TRBJ2-1; no definite D call. The CDR3 contains 11 residues. Germline loops: CDR1 SGDLS, CDR2 YYNGEE. Trimming removed 4 bases from V and 6 bases from J, with 5 bases in between. CDR3 nucleotide sequence: TGTGCCAGCAGCCTGTCCAATGAGCAGTTCTTC. It encodes CASSLSNEQFF.

The chain joins TRBV10-3 to TRBJ2-7; 7 bases are a match to TRBD2. CDR3 length equals 14 residues. Per the germline V gene, CDR1 is ENHRY and CDR2 is SYGVKD. Unmatched junction bases numbered 6, after V lost 7 bases and J lost 0 bases. In DNA form, the CDR3 reads TGTGCCATCAAGCCTAGCGGCAACTCCTACGAGCAGTACTTC. It encodes CAIKPSGNSYEQYF.

The chain carries TRBV28 and TRBJ1-2, with 7 nucleotides matching TRBD1. The V gene end was trimmed by 3 bases and the J gene end by 2 bases; junction bases not matched to a gene: 0. This CDR3 has 13 residues. From germline, CDR1 is MDHEN and CDR2 SYDVKM. CDR3 DNA: TGTGCCAGCAGTTTGGACAGGAACTATGGCTACACCTTC. This codes for CASSLDRNYGYTF.

This clone was counted a few times. The junction departs from the called germline gene at one end, perhaps through a read error. The chain uses TRBV5-1 and TRBJ2-3; D may be TRBD2 (6 bases). Per the germline V gene, CDR1 is SGHRS and CDR2 is YFSETQ. The CDR3 loop spans 13 amino acids. CDR3 sequence: CASRETSRDTQYF. DNA for the CDR3: TGCGCCAGCCGCGAAACTAGCAGAGATACGCAGTATTTT.

The V call is TRBV10-2, the J call TRBJ1-2, with a weak D call TRBD1 (6 bases). V lost 0 bases, J lost 8 bases, and 19 bases lay in between. This CDR3 contains 16 residues. CDR1 and CDR2 from the germline V gene are WSHSY and SAAADI. The CDR3 sequence: CASSESLPRTVGGYTF. The CDR3 DNA sequence: TGCGCCAGCAGTGAGTCGCTCCCAAGGACAGTAGGAGGCTACACCTTC.

V is TRBV9 and J is TRBJ2-3; D ambiguous. Germline V lookup: CDR1 SGDLS, CDR2 YYNGEE. This CDR3 comprises 15 residues. V dropped 0 bases and J dropped 3 bases, with 11 bases sitting between them. The CDR3 bases are TGTGCCAGCAGCGTAGAGGCGGAGTGGACAGATACGCAGTATTTT. It translates to CASSVEAEWTDTQYF.

This clone occurred a few times. The chain carries TRBV6-1 and TRBJ1-2, with TRBD1 as a possible D gene (6 bases). The V end lost 5 bases, the J end lost 3 bases, and 16 bases lay between the germline ends. This CDR3 contains 15 residues. Germline CDR1 is MNHNS and CDR2 is SASEGT. The CDR3 sequence: CASSLQGVGDYGYTF. CDR3 nucleotide sequence: TGTGCCAGCAGTTTACAGGGAGTAGGAGACTATGGCTACACCTTC.

The chain carries TRBV7-9 and TRBJ2-7, with D maybe TRBD2 (7 bases). This CDR3 comprises 14 residues. Germline V CDR1 and CDR2: SEHNR, FQNEAQ (reference sequence). V shed 1 base and J shed 7 bases, with 14 bases lying between them. This chain's CDR3 is CASSLEGGGWEQYF. Here the CDR3 DNA reads TGTGCCAGCAGCTTAGAAGGCGGGGGCTGGGAGCAGTACTTC.

The rearrangement joins TRBV5-6 to TRBJ2-2; TRBD1 matches at 7 bases. The V segment lost 3 bases and the J segment 6 bases; nucleotides outside the gene matches: 8. The CDR3 runs to 15 residues. CDR1 and CDR2 from the germline V gene are SGHDT and YYEEEE. In nucleotides, the CDR3 is TGTGCCAGCAGCTCGGAGACAGGGTCGGCCGGGGAGCTGTTTTTT. Protein sequence: CASSSETGSAGELFF. Full variable domain (outside the CDR3, taken from reference TRBV5-6 and TRBJ2-2): DAGVTQSPTHLIKTRGQQVTLRCSPKSGHDTVSWYQQALGQGPQFIFQYYEEEERQRGNFPDRFSGHQFPNYSSELNVNALLLGDSALYLCASSSETGSAGELFFGEGSRLTVL.

This chain uses TRBV5-6 with TRBJ2-7, with TRBD1 identical over 8 bases. J lost 1 base, V lost 1 base, and 4 bases had no gene match. The CDR3 totals 15 residues. Germline CDR1 SGHDT, CDR2 YYEEEE. CDR3 in amino acids: CASSLPGQVSYEQYF. As DNA, the CDR3 is TGTGCCAGCAGCTTGCCGGGACAGGTATCCTACGAGCAGTACTTC. Drawing the rest from reference TRBV5-6 and TRBJ2-7, the complete variable domain is DAGVTQSPTHLIKTRGQQVTLRCSPKSGHDTVSWYQQALGQGPQFIFQYYEEEERQRGNFPDRFSGHQFPNYSSELNVNALLLGDSALYLCASSLPGQVSYEQYFGPGTRLTVT.

This rearrangement joins TRBV10-1 to TRBJ2-3; D call uncertain. Trimming removed 5 bases at V and 5 bases at J, with 8 bases between. The CDR3 is 12 residues long. Germline V CDR1 and CDR2: WNHNN, SYGVQD (reference sequence). The CDR3 bases are TGCGCCAGCAGTACTACGGGAGATACGCAGTATTTT. Its translation: CASSTTGDTQYF.

The chain combines TRBV7-9 with TRBJ1-3, with D perhaps TRBD1 (5 bases). V was pared by 5 bases and J by 2 bases, with 16 bases between. The germline V gene has CDR1 SEHNR and CDR2 FQNEAQ (reference sequence). The CDR3 extends over 16 amino acids. The CDR3 sequence: CASSAWGTVTGNTIYF. The CDR3 nucleotides are TGTGCCAGCAGCGCCTGGGGGACTGTTACTGGAAACACCATATATTTT.

The V call is TRBV7-9, the J call TRBJ2-3; tentatively, D is TRBD2 (5 bases). This CDR3 region has 16 residues. The V gene's germline CDR1 is SEHNR and CDR2 FQNEAQ (reference sequence). Between the trimmed V and J ends, which lost 5 bases and 2 bases, there was a span of 17 bases. The CDR3 bases are TGTGCCAGCAGCCTCGGCGGACTCTTCCACACAGATACGCAGTATTTT. Translated, it gives CASSLGGLFHTDTQYF.

The chain links TRBV6-6 to TRBJ2-3; possibly TRBD1 for D (5 bases). Trimming shortened V by 0 bases and J by 1 base, and 8 bases separated the two germline ends. CDR1 is MNHNY, CDR2 SVGAGI, per germline (reference sequence). The CDR3 contains 15 residues. This CDR3 reads CASSYSRQRTDTQYF. The CDR3 bases are TGTGCCAGCAGTTACTCGAGACAGCGCACAGATACGCAGTATTTT.

There are a few counts of this clone. The rearrangement links TRBV7-9 to TRBJ1-2, with D maybe TRBD1 (5 bases). V was cut by 5 bases and J by 4 bases, with 14 bases left in between. The germline V gene has CDR1 SEHNR and CDR2 FQNEAQ (reference sequence). This CDR3 has 14 amino acids. The CDR3 reads CASSPRGILYGYTF. CDR3 DNA: TGTGCCAGCAGCCCGCGGGGCATTCTCTATGGCTACACCTTC.

This chain links TRBV11-1 with TRBJ1-2; D remains ambiguous. CDR3 length: 17 residues. The V end was cut by 0 bases, the J end by 8 bases, with 22 bases between. CDR1 is SGHAT and CDR2 is FQDESV in the germline V gene (reference sequence). In nucleotides, the CDR3 is TGTGCCAGCAGCTTAGCGCCCCTAGGGAGGCCCCGATGGGGCTACACCTTC. This codes for CASSLAPLGRPRWGYTF.

This chain connects TRBV10-1 to TRBJ2-3; TRBD1 matches 8 bases. Trimming cost V 2 bases and J 0 bases; bases outside gene matches: 1. The germline V gene has CDR1 WNHNN and CDR2 SYGVQD (reference sequence). The CDR3 has 15 amino acids. CDR3 DNA: TGCGCCAGCAGTGAGGACAGGGGTAGCACAGATACGCAGTATTTT. Amino acid sequence: CASSEDRGSTDTQYF.

The V call is TRBV9, the J call TRBJ1-1, with a tentative D call TRBD1 (5 bases). V gave up 2 bases and J gave up 1 base, with 9 bases separating them. Germline assignment: CDR1 SGDLS and CDR2 YYNGEE. CDR3 size: 14 residues. CDR3 coding DNA: TGTGCCAGCAGCGTGACAGACGAGAACACTGAAGCTTTCTTT. Translated: CASSVTDENTEAFF.

In this sample, this clone is hyperexpanded. V is TRBV27 and J is TRBJ2-7; 13 nucleotides align to TRBD2. The J segment lost 9 bases and the V segment lost 8 bases, leaving 10 bases of the junction unmatched. Germline CDR1 is MNHEY and CDR2 is SMNVEV (reference sequence). The CDR3 consists of 14 residues. DNA of the CDR3: TGTGCCAGCGCTGCCGGGACTAGCGGGACCGGGCAGTACTTC. Residues: CASAAGTSGTGQYF.

The chain employs TRBV7-9 and TRBJ2-2; a possible D gene is TRBD2 (5 bases). The CDR3 has 14 residues. Germline assignment: CDR1 SEHNR and CDR2 FQNEAQ (reference sequence). Deletions cut 3 bases from V and 4 bases from J, with 9 bases between. The CDR3 DNA reads TGTGCCAGCAGCTTCGAGGGATTCACCGGGGAGCTGTTTTTT. Translated: CASSFEGFTGELFF.

The gene calls are TRBV15 and TRBJ2-5; 10 bases align to TRBD2. This CDR3 comprises 16 residues. V dropped 1 base and J dropped 5; count of bases not matched to a gene: 7. CDR1 is LNHNV, CDR2 YYDKDF, per germline (reference sequence). The CDR3 DNA sequence: TGTGCCACCAGCAGAGCGGGGGTTAGCGGGGGGGAGACCCAGTACTTC. Protein product: CATSRAGVSGGETQYF.